Here is one T cell receptor beta chain with its context. The antigen is undetermined. Time point of the sample: newly diagnosed, previously untreated cHL patient sample. Starting with thawed PBMCs, CD4+ T cells were purified by magnetic negative selection. PBMCs from patients with newly diagnosed, untreated classical Hodgkin lymphoma served as a comparison group for the relapsed/refractory trial patients. Some clones are missing from TCRdb's copy, which holds only in-frame ones; the method was immunoSEQ multiplex PCR. In the table there are fewer than 25,000 clones, 80% to 90% of which are singletons. The sample comes from a study of PD-1 blockade in classical Hodgkin lymphoma. General study points: What drove the repertoire differences, possibly disease activity or prior therapy, has not been defined. Reports indicated that newly diagnosed patients had lower baseline TCR diversity than healthy donors did.

Deletions cut 2 bases from V and 2 bases from J, with 7 bases between. This CDR3 has 13 amino acids. Looked up from germline, CDR1 is SGHRS and CDR2 is YFSETQ. The sequence was obtained from a human donor with classical Hodgkin lymphoma. The chain recombines TRBV5-1 with TRBJ2-5; D is unresolved. Specimen: CD4+ T cells from blood. The CDR3 loop is CASSFKNQETQYF. For the CDR3, the DNA is TGCGCCAGCAGCTTCAAGAATCAAGAGACCCAGTACTTC.